This passage covers 5 T cell receptor beta chains from one sample sequenced in a study of post-analysis software for immune sequencing data. Study observations and caveats: A handful of TRBV segments were significantly more frequent in patients than in controls. TRBV5-6, TRBV5-1 and TRBV20-1 were among these segments.

Antigens for these TCRs are unknown. Sequencing libraries made from TCR beta cDNA carried unique molecular identifiers. TCRdb itself ran the PCR reads through MiXCR, one entry per CDR3 protein. The sample has roughly 620,000 distinct CDR3 sequences; around 40% are singletons. Sequencing was done on a sample of blood. Source of these receptors: a girl aged 5 to 17 with multiple sclerosis.

V usage is TRBV4-1 and J usage is TRBJ2-4, with 7 bases that match TRBD1. The DNA matches TRBJ2-7 better at its end, which makes the J call doubtful. From germline, CDR1 is MGHRA and CDR2 YSYEKL. This CDR3 comprises 14 residues. The CDR3 loop reads CASSQNRGSGEQYF. The CDR3 DNA sequence: TGCGCCAGCAGCCAGAACAGGGGTAGTGGCGAGCAGTACTTC.

This clonotype showed up many times. This rearrangement joins TRBV7-9 to TRBJ1-2; 7 bases map to TRBD1. Germline V gene lookup returns CDR1 SEHNR and CDR2 FQNEAQ (reference sequence). V lost 5 bases to trimming and J lost 8 bases; unmatched junction nucleotides: 5. CDR3 length equals 12 residues. DNA of the CDR3: TGTGCCAGCAGCCTGACAGGGAACGGCTACACCTTC. Protein product: CASSLTGNGYTF.

This chain connects TRBV12-3 or TRBV12-4 to TRBJ1-3; tentatively, D is TRBD1 (5 bases). This CDR3 contains 16 residues. The ends were cut back, 3 bases at V and 0 bases at J, with 12 bases in the middle. CDR3 sequence reads: CASSLGTPGSGNTIYF. The DNA of the CDR3 is TGTGCCAGCAGTTTGGGGACCCCGGGCTCTGGAAACACCATATATTTT.

This sequence joins TRBV29-1 and TRBJ2-3, with D tentatively TRBD2 (6 bases). Germline CDR1 SQVTM, CDR2 ANQGSEA. This CDR3 has 13 residues. V was cut by 3 bases and J by 0 bases, with 7 bases left in between. In DNA form, the CDR3 reads TGCAGCGTTGAGGGGACTAGCACAGATACGCAGTATTTT. Translated: CSVEGTSTDTQYF.

The chain couples TRBV12-3 or TRBV12-4 to TRBJ1-1; D may be TRBD1 (5 bases). V was cut by 6 bases and J by 1 base, with 18 bases left in between. The CDR3 extends over 16 amino acids. The CDR3 loop is CASSTTRGTGNTEAFF. The CDR3 bases are TGTGCCAGCAGCACAACCCGCGGGACTGGGAACACTGAAGCTTTCTTT.